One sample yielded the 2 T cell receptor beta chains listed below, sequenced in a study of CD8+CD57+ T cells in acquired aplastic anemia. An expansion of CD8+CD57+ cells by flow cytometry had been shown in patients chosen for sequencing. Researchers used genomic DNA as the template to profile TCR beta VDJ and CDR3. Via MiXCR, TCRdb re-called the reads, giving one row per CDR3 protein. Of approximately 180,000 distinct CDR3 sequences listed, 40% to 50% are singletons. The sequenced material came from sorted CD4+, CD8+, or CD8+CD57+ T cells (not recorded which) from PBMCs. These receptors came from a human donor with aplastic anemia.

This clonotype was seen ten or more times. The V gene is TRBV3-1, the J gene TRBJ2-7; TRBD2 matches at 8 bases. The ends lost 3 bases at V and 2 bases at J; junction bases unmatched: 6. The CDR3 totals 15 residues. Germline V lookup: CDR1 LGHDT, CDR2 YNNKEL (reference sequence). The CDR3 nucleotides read TGTGCCAGCAGCCAGGGGCGGGGGGCCGCCTACGAGCAGTACTTC. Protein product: CASSQGRGAAYEQYF.

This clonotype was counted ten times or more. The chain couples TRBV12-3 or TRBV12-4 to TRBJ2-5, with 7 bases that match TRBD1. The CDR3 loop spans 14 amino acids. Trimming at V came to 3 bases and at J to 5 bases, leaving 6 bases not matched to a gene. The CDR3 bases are TGTGCCAGCAGTTTTACAGGGGTGTGGGAGACCCAGTACTTC. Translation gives CASSFTGVWETQYF.